This note documents a single T cell receptor beta chain sequence. These data belong to a study of cytomegalovirus exposure and HLA in healthy donors. Assay: immunoSEQ multiplex PCR; the TCRdb copy retains only in-frame clones and omits some. Of 200,000 to 250,000 clones listed, around four fifths are singletons. The CDR3 loop spans 11 amino acids. Germline values: CDR1 MNHEY, CDR2 SVGAGI. Trimming pared 8 bases from V and 6 bases from J, leaving 10 bases between. The clonotype originates from a woman younger than 35 in good health and CMV-seronegative. Sequenced input: PBMCs. The chain couples TRBV6-5 to TRBJ1-2; the D gene is possibly TRBD1 (6 bases). The CDR3 region has the DNA TGTGCCAGCTCGGCAGGGGATGGCTACACCTTC. Encoded protein: CASSAGDGYTF.